Here is one T cell receptor (beta chain) with its context. Assay used: immunoSEQ multiplex PCR; TCRdb lists only in-frame clones, some missing. The data hold about 56,000 clones, with 70% to 90% observed a single time. This specimen belongs to a study of T cell changes during pregnancy in multiple sclerosis. Sample: CD4+ T cells from peripheral blood mononuclear cells, taken in the third trimester of pregnancy. This clonotype originated in a female donor with multiple sclerosis, enrolled in a pregnancy study.

CDR3 nucleotides: TGTGCCAGCAGCCGGCGGACAGGGGACCACACAGATACGCAGTATTTT. Translated, it gives CASSRRTGDHTDTQYF. The chain links TRBV11-2 to TRBJ2-3; 9 nucleotides line up with TRBD1. The V gene's germline CDR1 is SGHAT and CDR2 FQNNGV. V lost 5 bases to trimming and J lost 2 bases; unmatched junction nucleotides: 8. This CDR3 is 16 amino acids long.